Each of the 17 T cell receptor beta chains below was sequenced from the same sample in a study of shared clonotypes between healthy human individuals. Produced via immunoSEQ multiplex PCR; TCRdb's table is partial and in-frame only. The data show about a million clones, around 74% seen once. Sequenced material: memory CD4+ T cells sorted from blood. Subset denoted: CD45RA-negative fraction. These receptors originate from a man younger than 35 in good health.

This clone appeared a few times. The gene calls are TRBV5-1 and TRBJ1-1; no reliable D call. Germline values: CDR1 SGHRS, CDR2 YFSETQ. V was trimmed by 5 bases and J by 5 bases, leaving 7 bases between them. The CDR3 covers 11 residues. CDR3 residues: CASRSETEAFF. The CDR3 DNA reads as TGCGCCAGCAGGTCAGAAACTGAAGCTTTCTTT.

The chain uses TRBV4-1 and TRBJ2-7; D is perhaps TRBD1 (6 bases). Looked up from germline, CDR1 is MGHRA and CDR2 is YSYEKL. V shed 4 bases and J shed 3 bases, with 10 bases lying between them. This CDR3 is built from 13 residues. The CDR3 reads CASSPGTRYEQYF. The CDR3, as DNA: TGCGCCAGCAGCCCAGGGACACGCTACGAGCAGTACTTC.

The chain combines TRBV27 with TRBJ1-2, with 10 bases that match TRBD1. V was pared by 3 bases and J by 8 bases, with 9 bases of the junction left unmatched. This CDR3 has 15 residues. Germline lookup yields CDR1 MNHEY and CDR2 SMNVEV (reference sequence). Here the CDR3 reads CASSFWRQGADGYTF. The CDR3 region has the DNA TGTGCCAGCAGTTTCTGGAGACAGGGGGCTGACGGCTACACCTTC.

The chain carries TRBV5-6 and TRBJ2-3; no reliable D call. This CDR3 has 15 amino acids. The V gene's germline CDR1 is SGHDT and CDR2 YYEEEE. V gave up 1 base and J gave up 1 base, with 10 bases separating them. CDR3 DNA: TGTGCCAGCAGCTTGAGTGGTGCCCGCACAGATACGCAGTATTTT. It codes for CASSLSGARTDTQYF.

This chain joins TRBV2 and TRBJ2-7; 10 positions match TRBD2. Germline CDR1 is SNHLY and CDR2 is FYNNEI. This CDR3 is built from 15 residues. V shed 4 bases and J 2 bases; nucleotides not matched to a gene: 5. The CDR3 DNA reads as TGTGCCAGCAGTGGACGGACTAGCGGTGCCTACGAGCAGTACTTC. Translation gives CASSGRTSGAYEQYF. Full variable domain (missing parts from reference TRBV2 and TRBJ2-7): EPEVTQTPSHQVTQMGQEVILRCVPISNHLYFYWYRQILGQKVEFLVSFYNNEISEKSEIFDDQFSVERPDGSNFTLKIRSTKLEDSAMYFCASSGRTSGAYEQYFGPGTRLTVT.

The chain employs TRBV6-7 and TRBJ2-7; D ambiguous. TRBV6-7 is known as an ORF, though its function is uncertain. This CDR3 region has 15 residues. V lost 2 bases and J lost 0, with 11 bases in between. CDR3 sequence reads: CASSYRTFSSYEQYF. CDR3 nucleotides: TGTGCCAGCAGTTACCGTACATTTAGCTCCTACGAGCAGTACTTC.

This clone was recorded only once. This chain links TRBV5-1 with TRBJ1-6; 9 positions match TRBD1. CDR3 size: 15 residues. Germline lookup yields CDR1 SGHRS and CDR2 YFSETQ. Losses at the gene ends were 4 bases for V and 8 bases for J; bases not matched to a gene: 7. The CDR3 nucleotides read TGCGCCAGCAGCCTCAGGGACAGGGAAGATTCACCCCTCCACTTT. Translating gives CASSLRDREDSPLHF.

This chain connects TRBV15 to TRBJ2-2, with D perhaps TRBD1 or TRBD2 (5 bases each). Trimming cost V 1 base and J 1 base, with 10 bases left between them. Looked up from germline, CDR1 is LNHNV and CDR2 is YYDKDF (reference sequence). The CDR3 runs to 16 residues. In DNA form, the CDR3 reads TGTGCCACCAGCAGAGGTGGGGGTTTGAACACCGGGGAGCTGTTTTTT. As protein: CATSRGGGLNTGELFF.

The chain joins TRBV30 to TRBJ1-2; D uncertain. The CDR3 totals 12 residues. Germline-derived CDR1 and CDR2 are GTSNPN and SVGIG (reference sequence). The V gene lost 1 base and the J gene lost 7 bases, with 10 bases spanning the gap. The CDR3 here is CAWSGRGTGYTF. The DNA for the CDR3 is TGTGCCTGGAGTGGGAGAGGTACTGGCTACACCTTC.

The chain couples TRBV5-1 to TRBJ2-7; 11 nucleotides align to TRBD1. The CDR3 is made up of 16 amino acids. CDR1 SGHRS and CDR2 YFSETQ come from the germline V gene. The V segment lost 4 bases and the J segment 1 base; nucleotides outside the gene matches: 7. The CDR3 region is CASSGGGTGGSYEQYF. The CDR3, as DNA: TGCGCCAGCAGCGGAGGCGGGACAGGGGGTTCCTACGAGCAGTACTTC.

V usage is TRBV2 and J usage is TRBJ1-6; TRBD1 agrees at 7 bases. CDR1 and CDR2 from the germline V gene are SNHLY and FYNNEI. This CDR3 comprises 15 residues. V shed 6 bases, J shed 6 bases, and the junction held 8 bases outside the gene matches. CDR3 in DNA: TGTGCCAGCAGCCAGGACACAGGGGTTAATTCACCCCTCCACTTT. Its protein is CASSQDTGVNSPLHF.

This clone showed up just a few times. The J gene is TRBJ1-6, the V gene TRBV27; D unclear. This CDR3 region has 14 residues. Germline assignment: CDR1 MNHEY and CDR2 SMNVEV (reference sequence). The V end lost 3 bases, the J end lost 7 bases, and 10 bases lay between the germline ends. The CDR3 DNA is TGTGCCAGCAGTTTTGGGCCGCGGAATTCACCCCTCCACTTT. Amino acids: CASSFGPRNSPLHF.

V and J are TRBV7-2 and TRBJ2-3, with 10 positions matching TRBD2. The V and J ends lost 7 bases and 4 bases, in that order; junction bases with no gene match: 14. The germline gives CDR1 SGHTA, CDR2 FQGNSA. The CDR3 is made up of 17 amino acids. The DNA for the CDR3 is TGTGCCAGCACCCCAGTGCTCGTAGCGGGAGGCCCAGATACGCAGTATTTT. Protein sequence: CASTPVLVAGGPDTQYF.

The chain uses TRBV7-6 and TRBJ1-1; TRBD1 might be the D (5 bases). V was cut by 8 bases and J by 0 bases, with 13 bases left in between. CDR1 SGHVS and CDR2 FNYEAQ come from the germline V gene. The CDR3 spans 14 residues. The CDR3 spells CASRPGVLNTEAFF. The CDR3 region has the DNA TGTGCCAGCCGCCCGGGGGTCCTGAACACTGAAGCTTTCTTT.

The DNA of the CDR3 is TGTGCCAGCAGTCAACTAGGTTTAGAGTCAGATACGCAGTATTTT. Translating it yields CASSQLGLESDTQYF. The V gene is TRBV6-6, the J gene TRBJ2-3; D possibly corresponds to TRBD2 (5 bases). The germline V gene has CDR1 MNHNY and CDR2 SVGAGI (reference sequence). The CDR3 has 15 amino acids. Trimming left V 5 bases short and J 4 bases short, with 16 bases between.

The chain uses TRBV2 and TRBJ2-1; 11 nucleotides agree with TRBD2. Germline V gives CDR1 SNHLY, CDR2 FYNNEI. The CDR3 has 14 amino acids. The J segment lost 10 bases and the V segment lost 7 bases, leaving 9 bases of the junction unmatched. CDR3 in DNA: TGTGCCAGCACTTTAGCGGGGGGGAGATCCGAGCAGTTCTTC. Encoded protein: CASTLAGGRSEQFF.

This clone showed up just a few times. The rearrangement uses TRBV18 and TRBJ2-7; 9 bases are shared with TRBD1. Germline CDR1 reads KGHSH; CDR2 reads LQKENI. The V segment lost 6 bases and the J segment 7 bases; nucleotides outside the gene matches: 10. The CDR3 totals 14 residues. The CDR3 loop reads CASSPGTGPMEQYF. The CDR3 DNA follows: TGTGCCAGCTCGCCCGGGACAGGGCCCATGGAGCAGTACTTC. Based on the CDR3 plus reference TRBV18 and TRBJ2-7, the full variable domain is NAGVMQNPRHLVRRRGQEARLRCSPMKGHSHVYWYRQLPEEGLKFMVYLQKENIIDESGMPKERFSAEFPKEGPSILRIQQVVRGDSAAYFCASSPGTGPMEQYFGPGTRLTVT.